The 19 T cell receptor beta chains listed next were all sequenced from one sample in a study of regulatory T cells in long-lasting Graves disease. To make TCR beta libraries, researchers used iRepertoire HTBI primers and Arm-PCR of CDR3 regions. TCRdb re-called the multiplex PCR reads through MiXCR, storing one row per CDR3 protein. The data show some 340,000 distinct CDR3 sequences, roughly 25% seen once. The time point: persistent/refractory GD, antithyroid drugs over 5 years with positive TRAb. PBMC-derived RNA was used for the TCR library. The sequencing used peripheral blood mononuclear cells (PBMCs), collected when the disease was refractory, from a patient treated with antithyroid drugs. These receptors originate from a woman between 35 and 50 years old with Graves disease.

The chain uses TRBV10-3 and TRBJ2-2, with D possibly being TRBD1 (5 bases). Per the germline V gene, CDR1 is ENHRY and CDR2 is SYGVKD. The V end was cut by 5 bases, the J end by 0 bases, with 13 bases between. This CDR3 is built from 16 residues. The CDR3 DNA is TGTGCCATCAGTTCCGGACAAGAGCCGAACACCGGGGAGCTGTTTTTT. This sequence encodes CAISSGQEPNTGELFF.

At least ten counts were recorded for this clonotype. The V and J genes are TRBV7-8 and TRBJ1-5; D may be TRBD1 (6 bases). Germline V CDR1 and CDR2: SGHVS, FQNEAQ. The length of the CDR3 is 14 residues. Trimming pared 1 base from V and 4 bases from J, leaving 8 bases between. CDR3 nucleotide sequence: TGTGCCAGCAGCTTAGTCGACAGGAATCAGCCCCAGCATTTT. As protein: CASSLVDRNQPQHF.

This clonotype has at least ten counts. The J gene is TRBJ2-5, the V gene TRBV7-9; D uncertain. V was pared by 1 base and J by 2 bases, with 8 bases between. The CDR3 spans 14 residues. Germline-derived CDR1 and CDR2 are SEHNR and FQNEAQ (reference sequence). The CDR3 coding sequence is TGTGCCAGCAGCTTAGGGGTGCCACAAGAGACCCAGTACTTC. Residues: CASSLGVPQETQYF.

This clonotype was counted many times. The DNA for the CDR3 is TGTGCCAGCGGGCGAGGGGACACTGAAGCTTTCTTT. Residues: CASGRGDTEAFF. V is TRBV5-5 and J is TRBJ1-1, with D perhaps matching TRBD1 (5 bases). Trimming took off 7 bases at V and 3 bases at J, with 10 bases between the two ends. CDR3 size: 12 residues. Germline loops: CDR1 SGHKS, CDR2 YYEKEE (reference sequence).

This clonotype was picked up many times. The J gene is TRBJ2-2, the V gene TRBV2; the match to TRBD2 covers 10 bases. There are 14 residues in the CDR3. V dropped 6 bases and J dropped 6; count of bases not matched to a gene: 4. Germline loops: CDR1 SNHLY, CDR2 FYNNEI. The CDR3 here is CASRTGTSAGELFF. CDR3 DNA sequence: TGTGCCAGCAGGACCGGGACTAGCGCCGGGGAGCTGTTTTTT. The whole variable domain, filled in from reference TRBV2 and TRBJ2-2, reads EPEVTQTPSHQVTQMGQEVILRCVPISNHLYFYWYRQILGQKVEFLVSFYNNEISEKSEIFDDQFSVERPDGSNFTLKIRSTKLEDSAMYFCASRTGTSAGELFFGEGSRLTVL.

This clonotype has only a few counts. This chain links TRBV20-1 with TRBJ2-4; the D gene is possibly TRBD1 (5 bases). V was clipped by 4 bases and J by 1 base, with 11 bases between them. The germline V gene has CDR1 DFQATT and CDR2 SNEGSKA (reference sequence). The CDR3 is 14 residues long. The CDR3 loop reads CSAKGWRAKNIQYF. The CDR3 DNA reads TGCAGTGCTAAGGGGTGGCGGGCCAAAAACATTCAGTACTTC.

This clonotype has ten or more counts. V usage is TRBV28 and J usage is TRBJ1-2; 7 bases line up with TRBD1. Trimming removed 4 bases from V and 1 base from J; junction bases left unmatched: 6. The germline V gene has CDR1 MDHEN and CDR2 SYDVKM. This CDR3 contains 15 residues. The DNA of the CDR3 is TGTGCCAGCAGTTGGGGACAGACAGATAACTATGGCTACACCTTC. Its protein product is CASSWGQTDNYGYTF.

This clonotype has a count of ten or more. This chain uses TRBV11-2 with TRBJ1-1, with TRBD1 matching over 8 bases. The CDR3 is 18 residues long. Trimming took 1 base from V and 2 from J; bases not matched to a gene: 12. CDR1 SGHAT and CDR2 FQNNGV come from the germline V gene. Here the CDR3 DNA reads TGTGCCAGCAGCTTAGGCCGTGACAGGGGCCGGAGAAACACTGAAGCTTTCTTT. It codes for CASSLGRDRGRRNTEAFF.

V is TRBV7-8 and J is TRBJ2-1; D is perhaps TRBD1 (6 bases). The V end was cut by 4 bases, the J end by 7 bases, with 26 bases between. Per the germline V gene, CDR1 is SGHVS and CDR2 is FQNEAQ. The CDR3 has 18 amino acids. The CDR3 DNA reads TGTGCCAGCAGCTCGGGACACGAACAGGGACGTAGTGGTAATGAGCAGTTCTTC. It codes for CASSSGHEQGRSGNEQFF.

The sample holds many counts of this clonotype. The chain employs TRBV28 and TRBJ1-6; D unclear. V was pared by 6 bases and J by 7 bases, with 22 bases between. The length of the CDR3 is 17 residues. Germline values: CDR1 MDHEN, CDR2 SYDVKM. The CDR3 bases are TGTGCCAGCAGCTACACGTTTGTGGGCAGACCCAATTCACCCCTCCACTTT. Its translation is CASSYTFVGRPNSPLHF.

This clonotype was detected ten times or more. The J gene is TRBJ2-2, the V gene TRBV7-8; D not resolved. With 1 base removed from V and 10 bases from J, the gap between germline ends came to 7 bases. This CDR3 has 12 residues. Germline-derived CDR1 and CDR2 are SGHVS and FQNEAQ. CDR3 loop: CASSLGPLELFF. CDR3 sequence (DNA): TGTGCCAGCAGCTTAGGACCGTTGGAGCTGTTTTTT.

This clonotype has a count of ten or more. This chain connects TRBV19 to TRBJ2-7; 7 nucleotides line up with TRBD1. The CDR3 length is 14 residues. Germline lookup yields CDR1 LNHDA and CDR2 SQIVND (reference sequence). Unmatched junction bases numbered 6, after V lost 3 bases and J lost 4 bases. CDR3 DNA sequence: TGTGCCAGTAGTATCGGGACAGAGTCTTACGAGCAGTACTTC. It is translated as CASSIGTESYEQYF.

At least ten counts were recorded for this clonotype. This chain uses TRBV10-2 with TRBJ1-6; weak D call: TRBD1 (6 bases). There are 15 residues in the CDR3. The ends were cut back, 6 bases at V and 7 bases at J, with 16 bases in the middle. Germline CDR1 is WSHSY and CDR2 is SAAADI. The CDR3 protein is CASRGGQWGNSPLHF. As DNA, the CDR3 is TGCGCCAGCAGGGGCGGACAGTGGGGGAATTCACCCCTCCACTTT.

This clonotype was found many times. CDR3 nucleotides: TGTGCCAGCAGCTTGGTCAGGGAGCTAGGGTACAATCAGCCCCAGCATTTT. Translation: CASSLVRELGYNQPQHF. The chain has TRBV7-9 and TRBJ1-5; D is possibly TRBD1 (5 bases). Trimming stripped 3 bases from V and 3 bases from J, with 18 bases between. The CDR3 runs 17 residues. Germline assignment: CDR1 SEHNR and CDR2 FQNEAQ (reference sequence).

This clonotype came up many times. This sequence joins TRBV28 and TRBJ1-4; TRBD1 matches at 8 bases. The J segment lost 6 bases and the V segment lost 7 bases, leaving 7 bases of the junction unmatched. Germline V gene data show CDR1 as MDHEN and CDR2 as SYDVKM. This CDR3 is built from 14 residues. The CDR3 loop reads CASTLAGGHEKLFF. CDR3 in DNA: TGTGCCAGCACACTAGCAGGGGGCCATGAAAAACTGTTTTTT.

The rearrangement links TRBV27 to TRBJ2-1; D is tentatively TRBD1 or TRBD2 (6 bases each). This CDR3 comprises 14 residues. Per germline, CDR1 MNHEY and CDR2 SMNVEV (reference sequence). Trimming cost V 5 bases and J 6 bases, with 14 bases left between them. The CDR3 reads CASSPRGPLNEQFF. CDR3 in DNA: TGTGCCAGCAGTCCACGGGGGCCCCTCAATGAGCAGTTCTTC.

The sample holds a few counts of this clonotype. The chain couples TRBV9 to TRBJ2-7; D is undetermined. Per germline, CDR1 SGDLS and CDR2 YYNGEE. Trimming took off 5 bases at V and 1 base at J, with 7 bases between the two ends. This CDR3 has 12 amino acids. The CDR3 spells CASRLLSYEQYF. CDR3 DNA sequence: TGTGCCAGCAGGCTGTTATCCTACGAGCAGTACTTC.

The CDR3 sequence is CASSSIGLAIKGELFF. The CDR3 coding sequence is TGTGCCAGTAGTTCTATCGGACTAGCGATCAAAGGGGAGCTGTTTTTT. V is TRBV19 and J is TRBJ2-2; 9 bases align to TRBD2. The germline CDR1 and CDR2 sequences are LNHDA and SQIVND (reference sequence). The ends lost 5 bases at V and 8 bases at J; junction bases unmatched: 12. This CDR3 has 16 residues.

CDR3 nucleotide sequence: TGTGCCAGCAGTGAAGGGAAGACTAGCGGGAGATACAACAATGAGCAGTTCTTC. Translation: CASSEGKTSGRYNNEQFF. The chain has TRBV6-1 and TRBJ2-1; 12 bases align to TRBD2. V was pared by 1 base and J by 5 bases, with 9 bases of the junction left unmatched. There are 18 residues in the CDR3. The germline gives CDR1 MNHNS, CDR2 SASEGT.